The TCR beta chain under discussion was sequenced for a study of beta chain features in type 1 diabetes. General study findings and limits: PCR might favor shorter templates, equally in patients and controls.

Per the germline V gene, CDR1 is SEHNR and CDR2 is FQNEAQ (reference sequence). Trimming took off 3 bases at V and 7 bases at J, with 22 bases between the two ends. CDR3 length: 16 residues. The entirety of the isolated RNA underwent reverse transcription, so expressed TCRB transcripts were sequenced. There were millions of reads on average in the naive, central memory and regulatory T cell samples. Assay: immunoSEQ multiplex PCR; the TCRdb copy retains only in-frame clones and omits some. This sample has over 120,000 clones, with 7% to 10% found just once. CD4+ cells of the naive, central memory, regulatory and stem cell-like memory types were sorted via CD45RO/CCR7/CD25/CD127/CD95/CD27. Concerning this clone: Its antigen is unknown.

The sequenced sample was central memory CD4+ T cells from blood. This chain joins TRBV7-9 and TRBJ2-7; a possible D gene is TRBD2 (5 bases). This clonotype was obtained from a man aged 18 to 30 in good health. The CDR3 loop is CASSFRSSSPGGEQYF. In nucleotides, the CDR3 is TGTGCCAGCAGCTTCCGATCCTCCTCACCGGGCGGGGAGCAGTACTTC.